These 23 T cell receptor beta chains were sequenced from one sample in a study of cytomegalovirus exposure and HLA in healthy donors. It was with 60 Vbeta and 13 Jbeta primers that the PCR ran. Method: immunoSEQ multiplex PCR; TCRdb's copy keeps in-frame clones and lacks some. Its table lists approximately 180,000 clones. The source material was PBMCs. Source of these receptors: a man in his thirties or forties in good health and CMV-seronegative.

This chain uses TRBV2 with TRBJ2-3, with 10 bases identical to TRBD1. Trimming removed 6 bases from V and 4 bases from J; junction bases left unmatched: 4. The CDR3 spans 14 residues. CDR1 and CDR2 from the germline V gene are SNHLY and FYNNEI. The DNA of the CDR3 is TGTGCCAGCAGCGGGACAGGGGAATCAGATACGCAGTATTTT. This sequence encodes CASSGTGESDTQYF.

The chain combines TRBV6-5 with TRBJ1-5; perhaps TRBD1 as D (5 bases). Germline assignment: CDR1 MNHEY and CDR2 SVGAGI. CDR3 size: 14 residues. V lost 10 bases and J 4 bases, leaving 17 bases between the germline ends. The CDR3 spells CATGGVQGNQPQHF. CDR3 nucleotides: TGTGCCACCGGGGGGGTTCAAGGGAATCAGCCCCAGCATTTT.

The chain joins TRBV14 to TRBJ1-1; the D gene is possibly TRBD1 (5 bases). The CDR3 is 14 residues long. Deletions cut 4 bases from V and 4 bases from J, with 13 bases between. Germline V gene sequence: CDR1 SGHDN, CDR2 FVKESK. CDR3 nucleotides: TGTGCCAGCAGCCCCCGCCCGGGACTCACTGAAGCTTTCTTT. Translating it yields CASSPRPGLTEAFF.

The chain carries TRBV19 and TRBJ2-6, with TRBD1 identical over 7 bases. Per the germline V gene, CDR1 is LNHDA and CDR2 is SQIVND (reference sequence). Trimming removed 7 bases from V and 0 bases from J; junction bases left unmatched: 6. The CDR3 consists of 16 residues. CDR3 in DNA: TGTGCCAGTACCCCGACAGGGAGCTCTGGGGCCAACGTCCTGACTTTC. It specifies CASTPTGSSGANVLTF.

The chain combines TRBV7-2 with TRBJ2-1; D is possibly TRBD2 (5 bases). V dropped 1 base and J dropped 4 bases, with 11 bases sitting between them. Germline lookup yields CDR1 SGHTA and CDR2 FQGNSA. This CDR3 is built from 15 residues. The CDR3 loop is CASSLEAAPYNEQFF. The CDR3 coding sequence is TGTGCCAGCAGCTTAGAAGCGGCCCCATACAATGAGCAGTTCTTC.

This chain joins TRBV27 and TRBJ1-2; a weak D match, TRBD1 (5 bases). The germline V and J ends were trimmed by 0 bases and 2 bases, with 7 bases remaining between them. Per germline, CDR1 MNHEY and CDR2 SMNVEV (reference sequence). This CDR3 has 14 amino acids. CDR3 in amino acids: CASSLSQGNYGYTF. CDR3 coding DNA: TGTGCCAGCAGTTTATCCCAGGGAAACTATGGCTACACCTTC.

The genes are TRBV6-1 and TRBJ1-5; D ambiguous. The CDR3 covers 12 residues. Germline lookup yields CDR1 MNHNS and CDR2 SASEGT. Trimming removed 6 bases at V and 7 bases at J, with 10 bases between. The CDR3: CASSPPGQPQHF. The DNA of the CDR3 is TGTGCCAGCAGCCCCCCCGGGCAGCCCCAGCATTTT.

V is TRBV5-1 and J is TRBJ1-5; maybe TRBD1 (6 bases). CDR1 is SGHRS, CDR2 YFSETQ, per germline. V was cut by 7 bases and J by 3 bases, with 11 bases left in between. The CDR3 contains 13 residues. This CDR3 is CASRRQDNQPQHF. The CDR3, as DNA: TGCGCCAGCCGTCGACAGGACAATCAGCCCCAGCATTTT. The full variable domain, its missing parts supplied by reference TRBV5-1 and TRBJ1-5, is KAGVTQTPRYLIKTRGQQVTLSCSPISGHRSVSWYQQTPGQGLQFLFEYFSETQRNKGNFPGRFSGRQFSNSRSEMNVSTLELGDSALYLCASRRQDNQPQHFGDGTRLSIL.

J is TRBJ1-2 and V is TRBV4-3, with a weak D call TRBD1 (5 bases). Trimming removed 0 bases at V and 2 bases at J, with 10 bases between. This CDR3 contains 15 residues. Per the germline V gene, CDR1 is LGHNA and CDR2 is YSLEER. DNA of the CDR3: TGCGCCAGCAGCCAAGATCTGCCAGGGAACTATGGCTACACCTTC. This codes for CASSQDLPGNYGYTF.

The chain couples TRBV11-2 to TRBJ1-2, with D maybe TRBD1 (6 bases). V was clipped by 3 bases and J by 9 bases, with 11 bases between them. In germline, CDR1 is SGHAT, CDR2 FQNNGV. The CDR3 sequence is 12 residues long. CDR3 DNA sequence: TGTGCCAGCAGCTTCGACAGGTCGAGCTACACCTTC. Encoded protein: CASSFDRSSYTF.

The chain uses TRBV20-1 and TRBJ1-2, with a tentative D call TRBD1 (6 bases). The V and J ends lost 5 bases and 8 bases respectively, with 9 bases between them. CDR3 length: 10 amino acids. Germline CDR1 reads DFQATT; CDR2 reads SNEGSKA (reference sequence). The CDR3 region has the DNA TGCAGTGCTGTAACAGGGGGCTACACCTTC. Protein sequence: CSAVTGGYTF.

The V call is TRBV4-1, the J call TRBJ2-5, with 7 bases that match TRBD2. The CDR3 contains 14 residues. The V gene's germline CDR1 is MGHRA and CDR2 YSYEKL. J was trimmed by 3 bases and V by 4 bases; bases with no gene match: 5. The CDR3, as DNA: TGCGCCAGCAGCCGACAGCGGGGCGAAGAGACCCAGTACTTC. Protein: CASSRQRGEETQYF.

The V and J genes are TRBV5-6 and TRBJ2-3, with 14 nucleotides matching TRBD2. Trimming removed 0 bases from V and 2 bases from J; junction bases left unmatched: 2. This CDR3 is built from 17 residues. Germline V gene lookup returns CDR1 SGHDT and CDR2 YYEEEE. The DNA for the CDR3 is TGTGCCAGCAGCTTGGGGACTAGCGGGAGGACCACAGATACGCAGTATTTT. Residues: CASSLGTSGRTTDTQYF.

J is TRBJ1-2 and V is TRBV7-9, with 8 bases aligning to TRBD1. The CDR3 has 15 residues. Germline lookup yields CDR1 SEHNR and CDR2 FQNEAQ (reference sequence). J gave up 7 bases and V 1 base, and 8 bases lay outside the gene matches. The CDR3 here is CASSLERQGLGGYTF. CDR3 in DNA: TGTGCCAGCAGCTTAGAGAGACAGGGGCTCGGTGGCTACACCTTC.

The chain carries TRBV11-3 and TRBJ2-7, with 7 bases lining up with TRBD1. The CDR3 covers 13 residues. Germline CDR1 is SGHNT and CDR2 is YENEEA. V trimming: 6 bases; J trimming: 0 bases; junction bases outside the gene matches: 2. CDR3 sequence: CASSPGGSYEQYF. CDR3 DNA sequence: TGTGCCAGCAGTCCAGGGGGCTCCTACGAGCAGTACTTC.

The rearrangement uses TRBV6-5 and TRBJ1-6; 8 bases align to TRBD1. Germline V gene sequence: CDR1 MNHEY, CDR2 SVGAGI. The V segment lost 6 bases and the J segment 8 bases; nucleotides outside the gene matches: 9. This CDR3 is built from 15 residues. CDR3 protein: CASRRDRGVDSPLHF. CDR3 sequence (DNA): TGTGCCAGCAGACGAGACAGGGGTGTCGATTCACCCCTCCACTTT.

V usage is TRBV9 and J usage is TRBJ1-1; TRBD1 matches 11 bases. CDR1 and CDR2 from the germline V gene are SGDLS and YYNGEE. The CDR3 is 15 amino acids. V gave up 4 bases and J gave up 7 bases; unmatched junction bases: 9. The CDR3 here is CASSPRTGTGGEAFF. DNA of the CDR3: TGTGCCAGCAGCCCCCGGACAGGGACAGGGGGTGAAGCTTTCTTT.

V and J are TRBV28 and TRBJ2-7; D might be TRBD2 (6 bases). Germline-derived CDR1 and CDR2 are MDHEN and SYDVKM. The length of the CDR3 is 14 residues. V shed 2 bases and J shed 7 bases, with 15 bases lying between them. For the CDR3, the DNA is TGTGCCAGCAGTTTAGTTAGTCTAGCGCAAGAGCAGTACTTC. This codes for CASSLVSLAQEQYF.

The V gene is TRBV5-4, the J gene TRBJ2-7; D is possibly TRBD1 (6 bases). This CDR3 is 15 amino acids long. Germline CDR1 and CDR2: SGHNT and YYREEE (reference sequence). The V and J ends lost 5 bases and 5 bases respectively, with 20 bases between them. DNA of the CDR3: TGTGCCAGCAGTCAATACCAGGGGTGGAGCGACGAGCAGTACTTC. It encodes CASSQYQGWSDEQYF.

The gene calls are TRBV6-5 and TRBJ1-2, with D unclear. The ends were cut back, 6 bases at V and 5 bases at J, with 10 bases in the middle. In germline, CDR1 is MNHEY, CDR2 SVGAGI. The CDR3 contains 12 residues. CDR3 DNA sequence: TGTGCCAGCAGGTCCACGGGGTATGGCTACACCTTC. Encoded protein: CASRSTGYGYTF.

The V gene is TRBV28, the J gene TRBJ2-1; TRBD1 is a possible D gene (6 bases). V was pared by 6 bases and J by 4 bases, with 19 bases between. Germline CDR1 reads MDHEN; CDR2 reads SYDVKM. The CDR3 consists of 16 residues. CDR3 amino acids: CASSPRGGGMYNEQFF. The CDR3 coding sequence is TGTGCCAGCAGCCCCAGGGGCGGAGGAATGTACAATGAGCAGTTCTTC.

The chain combines TRBV2 with TRBJ1-5, with 7 bases fitting TRBD1. The V gene's germline CDR1 is SNHLY and CDR2 FYNNEI. The J segment lost 6 bases and the V segment lost 6 bases, leaving 8 bases of the junction unmatched. The CDR3 is made up of 14 amino acids. CDR3 coding DNA: TGTGCCAGCAGAGGGCAGGGGGAAGGTCAGCCCCAGCATTTT. Protein: CASRGQGEGQPQHF.

This rearrangement joins TRBV9 to TRBJ2-2, with 9 bases fitting TRBD1. The CDR3 is 17 residues long. CDR1 and CDR2 (germline): SGDLS, YYNGEE. Germline trimming cut 3 bases from V and 3 bases from J; bases unmatched to any gene: 9. CDR3 DNA: TGTGCCAGCAGCGCACGACAGAGACAGGGGGACACCGGGGAGCTGTTTTTT. This sequence encodes CASSARQRQGDTGELFF.